These 18 T cell receptor beta chains were all obtained from the same sample, sequenced in a study of CD8+ T cells in alopecia areata. Treatment meaning: oral pan-JAK inhibitor, 5-10 mg twice daily. cDNA serving as the sequencing template came from extracted, reverse transcribed RNA. Only in-frame clones appear in the TCRdb table, and some are missing; sequencing was by immunoSEQ multiplex PCR. The table records about 200,000 clones, roughly two fifths of them present only once. The sample was CD4+ T cells sorted from blood, taken around week 30, from a patient treated with tofacitinib. The receptors stem from a human donor with alopecia areata.

The V and J genes are TRBV6-6 and TRBJ2-7, with no clear D. Germline values: CDR1 MNHNY, CDR2 SVGAGI (reference sequence). The CDR3 is made up of 13 amino acids. Trimming removed 6 bases at V and 6 bases at J, with 15 bases between. The CDR3 sequence: CASSPQTASEQYF. In DNA, the CDR3 is TGTGCCAGCAGCCCGCAGACGGCCTCCGAGCAGTACTTC.

The V call is TRBV19, the J call TRBJ1-5; maybe TRBD1 (6 bases). V was cut by 0 bases and J by 3 bases, with 12 bases left in between. Germline CDR1 reads LNHDA; CDR2 reads SQIVND (reference sequence). The CDR3 is 16 residues long. The CDR3 DNA reads as TGTGCCAGTAGTATAGAGGGGGCAGGGTACAATCAGCCCCAGCATTTT. Translating gives CASSIEGAGYNQPQHF.

This clone was seen many times. The chain combines TRBV6-6 with TRBJ2-1; D remains ambiguous. CDR1 is MNHNY and CDR2 is SVGAGI in the germline V gene (reference sequence). Trimming took 3 bases from V and 11 from J, leaving 11 bases between them. The CDR3 extends over 12 amino acids. The CDR3 DNA reads as TGTGCCAGCAGTTATGCCCAGGACCAGCAGTTCTTC. This encodes CASSYAQDQQFF.

The V gene is TRBV7-9, the J gene TRBJ1-2; 9 bases agree with TRBD1. This CDR3 is 16 amino acids long. The V gene's germline CDR1 is SEHNR and CDR2 FQNEAQ (reference sequence). With 5 bases clipped from V and 5 bases from J, the junction kept 12 bases outside the gene matches. Here the CDR3 reads CASSPITGGLGYGYTF. The CDR3 bases are TGTGCCAGCAGCCCAATTACAGGGGGCCTTGGGTATGGCTACACCTTC.

The rearrangement joins TRBV6-6 to TRBJ2-3, with D perhaps matching TRBD2 (5 bases). Germline CDR1 reads MNHNY; CDR2 reads SVGAGI (reference sequence). V dropped 2 bases and J dropped 8 bases, with 17 bases sitting between them. The CDR3 consists of 15 residues. The CDR3 DNA reads as TGTGCCAGCAGTTACGCTGCGAGGGCAGAGGGTACGCAGTATTTT. This gives the protein CASSYAARAEGTQYF.

This clone was counted a few times. The chain uses TRBV7-9 and TRBJ2-6; D not resolved. In germline, CDR1 is SEHNR, CDR2 FQNEAQ (reference sequence). CDR3 length: 14 amino acids. V lost 4 bases to trimming and J lost 4 bases, with 8 bases between them. The CDR3 DNA reads TGTGCCAGCAGCTCGACTGTAGGGGCCAACGTCCTGACTTTC. Its protein is CASSSTVGANVLTF.

V gene TRBV5-8 combines with J gene TRBJ2-1; 7 nucleotides match TRBD1. CDR1 is SGHTS, CDR2 YDEGEE, per germline. V lost 0 bases and J lost 9; bases outside the gene matches: 9. This CDR3 comprises 15 residues. The CDR3 is CASSLGQGPGGEQFF. CDR3 in DNA: TGTGCCAGCAGCTTGGGGCAGGGGCCAGGGGGTGAGCAGTTCTTC.

Only a few counts were recorded for this clone. In nucleotides, the CDR3 is TGTGCCAGCAGTGCAGTGAACTCTCGGCGGGTTTCCAATGAGCAGTTCTTC. This encodes CASSAVNSRRVSNEQFF. The chain links TRBV6-1 to TRBJ2-1, with D possibly being TRBD2 (5 bases). The V gene's germline CDR1 is MNHNS and CDR2 SASEGT. V was shortened by 4 bases and J by 6 bases, with 22 bases between the two germline ends. This CDR3 contains 17 residues.

This sequence joins TRBV9 and TRBJ1-5; tentatively, D is TRBD1 (6 bases). Germline V CDR1 and CDR2: SGDLS, YYNGEE. The CDR3 is 15 amino acids. Between the trimmed V and J ends, which lost 0 bases and 2 bases, there was a span of 9 bases. CDR3 protein: CASSVAGAGNQPQHF. The CDR3 nucleotides read TGTGCCAGCAGCGTAGCAGGGGCAGGCAATCAGCCCCAGCATTTT.

V is TRBV2 and J is TRBJ2-7, with a possible D match to TRBD2 (6 bases). With 2 bases removed from V and 1 base from J, the gap between germline ends came to 18 bases. The CDR3 is made up of 17 amino acids. CDR1 and CDR2 (germline): SNHLY, FYNNEI. DNA of the CDR3: TGTGCCAGCAGTGAATCCGTGGTGCGGGACCCTTCCTACGAGCAGTACTTC. Protein product: CASSESVVRDPSYEQYF. The full variable domain, in which reference TRBV2 and TRBJ2-7 provide the parts outside the CDR3, is EPEVTQTPSHQVTQMGQEVILRCVPISNHLYFYWYRQILGQKVEFLVSFYNNEISEKSEIFDDQFSVERPDGSNFTLKIRSTKLEDSAMYFCASSESVVRDPSYEQYFGPGTRLTVT.

This chain joins TRBV7-8 and TRBJ2-5; D possibly corresponds to TRBD2 (5 bases). The CDR3 totals 12 residues. The ends were cut back, 5 bases at V and 5 bases at J, with 9 bases in the middle. Looked up from germline, CDR1 is SGHVS and CDR2 is FQNEAQ. The DNA of the CDR3 is TGTGCCAGCAGCCCCCGGAGGGAGACCCAGTACTTC. It translates to CASSPRRETQYF.

This sequence joins TRBV29-1 and TRBJ2-7; D perhaps matches TRBD1 (6 bases). The CDR3 runs to 12 residues. Germline CDR1 is SQVTM and CDR2 is ANQGSEA. Trimming removed 6 bases from V and 4 bases from J, with 13 bases in between. The DNA for the CDR3 is TGCAGCGTAGGGCGCCAGGGGTACGAGCAGTACTTC. Translation gives CSVGRQGYEQYF.

The chain recombines TRBV5-1 with TRBJ1-1; TRBD1 matches at 8 bases. Germline CDR1 and CDR2: SGHRS and YFSETQ. The J segment lost 1 base and the V segment lost 4 bases, leaving 3 bases of the junction unmatched. The CDR3 sequence is 14 residues long. This CDR3 is CASSPGQENTEAFF. CDR3 bases: TGCGCCAGCAGCCCGGGACAGGAGAACACTGAAGCTTTCTTT.

The table lists this clone with a few counts. V gene TRBV29-1 combines with J gene TRBJ2-2; D gene uncertain. CDR1 SQVTM and CDR2 ANQGSEA come from the germline V gene. V was shortened by 1 base and J by 4 bases, with 10 bases between the two germline ends. This CDR3 is built from 14 residues. The CDR3 DNA reads TGCAGCGTTGAAGCGCAAGCCGCCACCGGGGAGCTGTTTTTT. It codes for CSVEAQAATGELFF.

This clone occurred a few times. The CDR3 spells CASSSAEGVNTGELFF. The CDR3 DNA reads TGTGCCAGCAGTTCCGCTGAGGGGGTAAACACCGGGGAGCTGTTTTTT. V gene TRBV5-4 combines with J gene TRBJ2-2; D is perhaps TRBD1 (6 bases). CDR3 size: 16 residues. V was shortened by 5 bases and J by 2 bases, with 16 bases between the two germline ends. Germline values: CDR1 SGHNT, CDR2 YYREEE (reference sequence).

This clone has at least ten counts. This rearrangement joins TRBV5-1 to TRBJ1-2, with TRBD1 matching 11 bases. The CDR3 runs 16 residues. J lost 8 bases, V lost 4 bases, and 13 bases had no gene match. Germline V CDR1 and CDR2: SGHRS, YFSETQ. CDR3 DNA: TGCGCCAGCAGCCCAGCGGGCGGACAGGGGGCGTCGGGCTACACCTTC. Translation gives CASSPAGGQGASGYTF.

The rearrangement uses TRBV18 and TRBJ2-1; D may be TRBD2 (6 bases). CDR1 and CDR2 from the germline V gene are KGHSH and LQKENI. V lost 2 bases, J lost 2 bases, and 10 bases lay in between. CDR3 length equals 15 residues. The CDR3 loop is CASSPMAGTYNEQFF. The CDR3 DNA sequence: TGTGCCAGCTCACCAATGGCGGGGACCTACAATGAGCAGTTCTTC. The full variable domain, in which reference TRBV18 and TRBJ2-1 provide the parts outside the CDR3, is NAGVMQNPRHLVRRRGQEARLRCSPMKGHSHVYWYRQLPEEGLKFMVYLQKENIIDESGMPKERFSAEFPKEGPSILRIQQVVRGDSAAYFCASSPMAGTYNEQFFGPGTRLTVL.

V and J are TRBV11-2 and TRBJ2-5; D is unclear. Per the germline V gene, CDR1 is SGHAT and CDR2 is FQNNGV. The V end was cut by 5 bases, the J end by 5 bases, with 12 bases between. The CDR3 covers 13 residues. CDR3 residues: CASSPSIRETQYF. The CDR3 DNA follows: TGTGCCAGCAGCCCCTCGATTAGGGAGACCCAGTACTTC.